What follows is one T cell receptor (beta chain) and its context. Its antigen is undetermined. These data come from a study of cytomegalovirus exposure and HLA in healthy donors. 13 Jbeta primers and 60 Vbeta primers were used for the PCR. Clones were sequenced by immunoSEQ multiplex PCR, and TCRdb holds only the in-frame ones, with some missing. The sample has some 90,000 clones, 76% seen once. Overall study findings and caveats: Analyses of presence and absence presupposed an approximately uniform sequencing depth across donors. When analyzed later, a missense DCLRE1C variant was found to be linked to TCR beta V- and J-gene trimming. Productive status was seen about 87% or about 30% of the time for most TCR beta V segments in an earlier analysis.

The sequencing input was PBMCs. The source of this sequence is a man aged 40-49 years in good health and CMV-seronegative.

The CDR3 DNA is TGTGCCAGCAGCCTGCAAACTAGGCAGTTCTTC. This sequence encodes CASSLQTRQFF. The chain links TRBV7-2 to TRBJ2-1; D is perhaps TRBD2 (5 bases). The CDR3 is made up of 11 amino acids. Trimming shortened V by 5 bases and J by 12 bases, and 11 bases separated the two germline ends. Germline assignment: CDR1 SGHTA and CDR2 FQGNSA.